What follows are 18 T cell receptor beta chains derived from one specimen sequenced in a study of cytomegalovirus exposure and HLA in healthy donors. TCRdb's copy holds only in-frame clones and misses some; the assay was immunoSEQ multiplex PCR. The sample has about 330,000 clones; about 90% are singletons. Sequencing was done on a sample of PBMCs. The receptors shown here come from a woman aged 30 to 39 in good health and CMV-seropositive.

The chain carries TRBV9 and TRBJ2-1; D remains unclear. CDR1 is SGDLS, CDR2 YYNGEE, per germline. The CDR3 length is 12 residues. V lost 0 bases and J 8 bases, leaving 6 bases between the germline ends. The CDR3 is CASSVALDEQFF. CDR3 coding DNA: TGTGCCAGCAGCGTAGCTTTAGATGAGCAGTTCTTC.

The DNA for the CDR3 is TGTGCCAGCTCACCCAGAGCAGGGGGAACGGGCAATCAGCCCCAGCATTTT. This codes for CASSPRAGGTGNQPQHF. This rearrangement joins TRBV18 to TRBJ1-5; 7 bases align to TRBD1. Trimming took 3 bases from V and 2 from J; bases not matched to a gene: 10. The CDR3 consists of 17 residues. Per germline, CDR1 KGHSH and CDR2 LQKENI.

CDR3 region: CASSPGLAANEQFF. The CDR3 nucleotides are TGTGCCAGCAGCCCGGGACTAGCGGCAAATGAGCAGTTCTTC. V and J are TRBV7-9 and TRBJ2-1, with 11 nucleotides matching TRBD2. The CDR3 is 14 residues long. Trimming removed 5 bases from V and 7 bases from J; junction bases left unmatched: 4. The germline V gene has CDR1 SEHNR and CDR2 FQNEAQ (reference sequence).

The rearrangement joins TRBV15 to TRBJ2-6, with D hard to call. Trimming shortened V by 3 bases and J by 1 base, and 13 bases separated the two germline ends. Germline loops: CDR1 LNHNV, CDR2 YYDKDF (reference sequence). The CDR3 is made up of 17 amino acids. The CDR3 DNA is TGTGCCACCAGCAGTGATCTCAGCGAATCTGGGGCCAACGTCCTGACTTTC. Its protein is CATSSDLSESGANVLTF.

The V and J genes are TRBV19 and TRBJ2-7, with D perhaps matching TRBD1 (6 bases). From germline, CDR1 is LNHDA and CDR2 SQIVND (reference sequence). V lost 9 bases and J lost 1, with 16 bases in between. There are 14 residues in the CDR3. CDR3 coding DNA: TGTGCCAGCAGTCCGGGACACCAATCCTACGAGCAGTACTTC. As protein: CASSPGHQSYEQYF.

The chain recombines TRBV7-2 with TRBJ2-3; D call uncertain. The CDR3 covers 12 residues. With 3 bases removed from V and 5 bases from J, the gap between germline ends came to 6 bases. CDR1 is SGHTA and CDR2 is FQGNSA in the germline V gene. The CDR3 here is CASSFGVDTQYF. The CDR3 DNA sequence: TGTGCCAGCAGCTTTGGAGTAGATACGCAGTATTTT.

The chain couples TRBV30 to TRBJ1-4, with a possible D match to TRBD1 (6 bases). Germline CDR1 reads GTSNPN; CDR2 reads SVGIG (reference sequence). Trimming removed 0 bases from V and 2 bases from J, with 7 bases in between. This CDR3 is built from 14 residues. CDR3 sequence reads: CAWSVQGTNEKLFF. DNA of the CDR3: TGTGCCTGGAGTGTACAGGGCACTAATGAAAAACTGTTTTTT. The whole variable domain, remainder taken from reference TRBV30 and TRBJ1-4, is SQTIHQWPATLVQPVGSPLSLECTVEGTSNPNLYWYRQAAGRGLQLLFYSVGIGQISSEVPQNLSASRPQDRQFILSSKKLLLSDSGFYLCAWSVQGTNEKLFFGSGTQLSVL.

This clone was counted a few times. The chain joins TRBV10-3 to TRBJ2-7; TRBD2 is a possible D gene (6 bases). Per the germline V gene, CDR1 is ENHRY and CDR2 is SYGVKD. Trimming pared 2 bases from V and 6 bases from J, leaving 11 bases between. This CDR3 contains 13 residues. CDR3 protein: CAISEPLAGEQYF. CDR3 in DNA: TGTGCCATCAGTGAGCCACTAGCAGGCGAGCAGTACTTC.

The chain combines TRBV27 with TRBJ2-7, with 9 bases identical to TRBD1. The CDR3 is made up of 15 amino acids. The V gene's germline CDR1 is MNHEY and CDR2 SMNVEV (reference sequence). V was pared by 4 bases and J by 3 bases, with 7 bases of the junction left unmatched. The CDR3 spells CASSYPGQGVYEQYF. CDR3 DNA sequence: TGTGCCAGCAGTTACCCGGGACAGGGAGTCTACGAGCAGTACTTC.

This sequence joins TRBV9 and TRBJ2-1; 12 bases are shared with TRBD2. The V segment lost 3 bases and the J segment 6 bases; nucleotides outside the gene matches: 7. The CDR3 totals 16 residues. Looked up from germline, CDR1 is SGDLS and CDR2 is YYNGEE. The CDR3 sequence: CASSAPGLAGSNEQFF. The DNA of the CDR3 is TGTGCCAGCAGCGCCCCAGGACTAGCGGGGTCCAATGAGCAGTTCTTC.

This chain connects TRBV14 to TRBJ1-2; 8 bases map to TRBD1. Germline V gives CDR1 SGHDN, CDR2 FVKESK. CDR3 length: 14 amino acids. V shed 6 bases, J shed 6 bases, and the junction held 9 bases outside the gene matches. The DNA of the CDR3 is TGTGCCAGCAGAAAACAGGGGGTGGCAGATGGCTACACCTTC. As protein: CASRKQGVADGYTF.

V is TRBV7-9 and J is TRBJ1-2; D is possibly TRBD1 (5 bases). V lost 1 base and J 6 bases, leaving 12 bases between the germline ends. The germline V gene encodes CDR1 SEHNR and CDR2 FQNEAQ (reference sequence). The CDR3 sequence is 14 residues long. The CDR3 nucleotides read TGTGCCAGCAGCTTAGATCCAGGGTTTAATGGCTACACCTTC. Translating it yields CASSLDPGFNGYTF.

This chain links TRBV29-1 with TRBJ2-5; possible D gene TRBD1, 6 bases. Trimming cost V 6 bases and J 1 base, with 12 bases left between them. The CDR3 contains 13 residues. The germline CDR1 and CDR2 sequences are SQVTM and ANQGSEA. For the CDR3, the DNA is TGCAGCGTCCTCAGGGGTCGCCAAGAGACCCAGTACTTC. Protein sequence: CSVLRGRQETQYF.

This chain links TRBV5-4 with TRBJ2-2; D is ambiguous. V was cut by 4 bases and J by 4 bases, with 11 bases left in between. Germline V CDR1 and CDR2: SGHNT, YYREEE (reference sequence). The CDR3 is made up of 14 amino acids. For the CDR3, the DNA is TGTGCCAGCAGCCCACCGCTCGCCACCGGGGAGCTGTTTTTT. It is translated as CASSPPLATGELFF.

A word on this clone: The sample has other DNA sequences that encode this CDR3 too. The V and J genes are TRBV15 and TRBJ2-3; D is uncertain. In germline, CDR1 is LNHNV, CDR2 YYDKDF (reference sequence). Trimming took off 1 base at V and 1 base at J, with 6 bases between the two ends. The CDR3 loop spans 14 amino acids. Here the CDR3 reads CATSRGGGTDTQYF. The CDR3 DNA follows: TGTGCCACCAGCAGAGGAGGTGGCACAGATACGCAGTATTTT.

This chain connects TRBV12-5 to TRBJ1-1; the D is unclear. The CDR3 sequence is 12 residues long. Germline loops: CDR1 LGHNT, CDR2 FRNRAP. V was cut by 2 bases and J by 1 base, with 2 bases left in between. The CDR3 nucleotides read TGTGCTAGTGGTTTGCAGAACACTGAAGCTTTCTTT. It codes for CASGLQNTEAFF.

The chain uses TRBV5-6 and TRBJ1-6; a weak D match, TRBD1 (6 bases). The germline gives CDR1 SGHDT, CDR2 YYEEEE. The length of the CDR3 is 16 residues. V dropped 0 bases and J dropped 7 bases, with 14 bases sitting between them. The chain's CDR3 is CASSLEGGVYNSPLHF. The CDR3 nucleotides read TGTGCCAGCAGCTTGGAGGGGGGAGTGTACAATTCACCCCTCCACTTT.

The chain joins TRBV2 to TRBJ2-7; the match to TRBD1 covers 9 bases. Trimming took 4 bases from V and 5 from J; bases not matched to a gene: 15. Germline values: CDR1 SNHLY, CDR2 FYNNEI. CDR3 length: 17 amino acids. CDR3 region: CASSATVMNRGLDEQYF. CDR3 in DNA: TGTGCCAGCAGTGCGACAGTTATGAACAGGGGGCTCGACGAGCAGTACTTC.